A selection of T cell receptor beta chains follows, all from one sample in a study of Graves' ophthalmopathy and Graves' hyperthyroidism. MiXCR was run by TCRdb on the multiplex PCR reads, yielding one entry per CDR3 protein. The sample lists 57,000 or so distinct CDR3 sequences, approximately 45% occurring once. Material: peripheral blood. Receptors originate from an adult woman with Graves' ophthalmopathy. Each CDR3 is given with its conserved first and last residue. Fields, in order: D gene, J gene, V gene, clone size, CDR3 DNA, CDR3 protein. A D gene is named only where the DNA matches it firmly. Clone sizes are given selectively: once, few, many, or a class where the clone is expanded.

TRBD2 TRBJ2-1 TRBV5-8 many TGTGCCAGCAGGGGGATACTAGCGCCCGAGAATGAGCAGTTCTTC CASRGILAPENEQFF
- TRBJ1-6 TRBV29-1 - TGCAGCAGTGAAGCGGGGGATAATTCACCCCTCCACTTT CSSEAGDNSPLHF
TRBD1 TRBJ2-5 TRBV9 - TGTGCCACCAGCGTACTCACCACAGGGGGAAAGGAGACCCAGTACTTC CATSVLTTGGKETQYF
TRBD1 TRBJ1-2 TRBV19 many TGTGCCAGTAGCCCTCTCCGGACAGGGGGCACTGACTATGGCTACACCTTC CASSPLRTGGTDYGYTF
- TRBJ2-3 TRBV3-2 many TGTGCCAGCAGCCGAGGACAGGCGGAGGTAGATACGCAGTATTTT CASSRGQAEVDTQYF
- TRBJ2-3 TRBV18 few TGTGCCAGCTCACCACCAGGGAGAAGCACAGATACGCAGTATTTT CASSPPGRSTDTQYF
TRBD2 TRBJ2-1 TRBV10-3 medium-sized TGTGCCATCAGTGAGGCGGGGGAGAGTGAGCAGTTCTTC CAISEAGESEQFF
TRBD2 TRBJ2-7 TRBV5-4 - TGCGCCACCAGCCTAGAAGCTAGCGGGATCTCCTACGAGCAGTACTTC CATSLEASGISYEQYF
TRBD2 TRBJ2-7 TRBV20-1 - TGCAGTACCGGGGGGACTAGCGGGATTGACGAGCAGTACTTC CSTGGTSGIDEQYF
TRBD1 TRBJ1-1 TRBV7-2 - TGTGCCAGTAGCTTGGACAGGGGGTACACTGAAGCTTTCTTT CASSLDRGYTEAFF
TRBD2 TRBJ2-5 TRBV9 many TGTGCCAGCAGCTTTACTAGCGGGATGGGGGAGACCCAGTACTTC CASSFTSGMGETQYF
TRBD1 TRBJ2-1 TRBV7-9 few TGTGCCAGCAGCGCCCGGGACAGCGCCAGCTTCTTC CASSARDSASFF
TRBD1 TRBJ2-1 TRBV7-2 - TGTGCCAGCCAGGACAGGGGGGGTGAGCAGTTCTTC CASQDRGGEQFF
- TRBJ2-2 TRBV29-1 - TGCAGCGCCGGAGGGGGATATGCGAACACCGGGGAGCTGTTTTTT CSAGGGYANTGELFF
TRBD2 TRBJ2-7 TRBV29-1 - TGCAGCGTAGATTCAGCGGGAGCTTACGAGCAGTACTTC CSVDSAGAYEQYF